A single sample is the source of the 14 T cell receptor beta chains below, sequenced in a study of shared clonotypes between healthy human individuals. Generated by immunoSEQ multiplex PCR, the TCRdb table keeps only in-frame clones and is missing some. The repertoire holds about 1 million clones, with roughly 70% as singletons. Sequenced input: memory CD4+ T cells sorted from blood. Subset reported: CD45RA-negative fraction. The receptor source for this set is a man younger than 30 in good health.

CDR3 protein: CASTGTAQETQYF. CDR3 DNA sequence: TGCGCCAGCACCGGGACAGCCCAAGAGACCCAGTACTTC. This sequence joins TRBV5-1 and TRBJ2-5; the match to TRBD1 covers 7 bases. Germline V gene lookup returns CDR1 SGHRS and CDR2 YFSETQ. V trimming: 6 bases; J trimming: 1 base; junction bases outside the gene matches: 3. CDR3 size: 13 residues.

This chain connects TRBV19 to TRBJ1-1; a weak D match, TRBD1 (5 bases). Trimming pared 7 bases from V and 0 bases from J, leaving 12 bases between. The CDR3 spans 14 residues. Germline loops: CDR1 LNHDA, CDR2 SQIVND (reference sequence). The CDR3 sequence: CASIDGAVNTEAFF. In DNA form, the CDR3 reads TGTGCCAGTATCGATGGGGCTGTGAACACTGAAGCTTTCTTT. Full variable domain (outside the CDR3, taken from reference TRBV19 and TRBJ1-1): DGGITQSPKYLFRKEGQNVTLSCEQNLNHDAMYWYRQDPGQGLRLIYYSQIVNDFQKGDIAEGYSVSREKKESFPLTVTSAQKNPTAFYLCASIDGAVNTEAFFGQGTRLTVV.

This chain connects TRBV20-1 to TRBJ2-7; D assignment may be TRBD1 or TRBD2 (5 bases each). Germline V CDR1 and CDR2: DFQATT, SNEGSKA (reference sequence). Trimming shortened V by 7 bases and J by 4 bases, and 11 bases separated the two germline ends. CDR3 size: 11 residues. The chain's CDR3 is CSVSGQYEQYF. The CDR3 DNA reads TGCAGTGTAAGCGGACAATACGAGCAGTACTTC.

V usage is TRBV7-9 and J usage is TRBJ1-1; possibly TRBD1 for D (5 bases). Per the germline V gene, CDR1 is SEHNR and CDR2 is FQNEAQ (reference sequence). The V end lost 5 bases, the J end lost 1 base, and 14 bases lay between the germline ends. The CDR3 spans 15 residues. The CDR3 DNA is TGTGCCAGCAGCCCCCGAGGGGCGGGGAACACTGAAGCTTTCTTT. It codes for CASSPRGAGNTEAFF. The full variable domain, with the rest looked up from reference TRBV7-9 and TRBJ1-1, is DTGVSQNPRHKITKRGQNVTFRCDPISEHNRLYWYRQTLGQGPEFLTYFQNEAQLEKSRLLSDRFSAERPKGSFSTLEIQRTEQGDSAMYLCASSPRGAGNTEAFFGQGTRLTVV.

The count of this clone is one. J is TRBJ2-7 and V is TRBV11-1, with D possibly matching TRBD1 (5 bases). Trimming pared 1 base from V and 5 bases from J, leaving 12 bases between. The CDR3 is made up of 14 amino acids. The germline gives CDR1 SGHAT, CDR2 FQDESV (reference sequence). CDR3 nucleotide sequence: TGTGCCAGCAGCTTAGGCACAGGCGGCCACGAGCAGTACTTC. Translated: CASSLGTGGHEQYF.

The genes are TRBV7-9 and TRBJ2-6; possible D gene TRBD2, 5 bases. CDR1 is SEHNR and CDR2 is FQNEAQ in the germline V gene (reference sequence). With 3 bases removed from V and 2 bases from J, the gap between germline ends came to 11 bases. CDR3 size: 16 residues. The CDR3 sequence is CASSLGDMPGANVLTF. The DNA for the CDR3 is TGTGCCAGCAGCTTGGGAGACATGCCTGGGGCCAACGTCCTGACTTTC.

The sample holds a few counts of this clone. CDR3 sequence (DNA): TGTGCCAGTCAGTTAGACAGCTCTGGAAACACCATATATTTT. This encodes CASQLDSSGNTIYF. The chain links TRBV19 to TRBJ1-3, with D perhaps TRBD1 (5 bases). The V gene lost 8 bases and the J gene lost 0 bases, with 11 bases spanning the gap. The CDR3 sequence is 14 residues long. Germline loops: CDR1 LNHDA, CDR2 SQIVND (reference sequence).

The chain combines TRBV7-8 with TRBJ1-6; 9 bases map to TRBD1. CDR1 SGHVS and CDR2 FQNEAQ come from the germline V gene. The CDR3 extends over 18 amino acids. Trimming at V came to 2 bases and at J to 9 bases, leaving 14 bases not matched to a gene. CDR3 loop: CASSLRDRVFLRGSPLHF. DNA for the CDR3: TGTGCCAGCAGCTTACGGGACAGGGTCTTCCTACGCGGTTCACCCCTCCACTTT.

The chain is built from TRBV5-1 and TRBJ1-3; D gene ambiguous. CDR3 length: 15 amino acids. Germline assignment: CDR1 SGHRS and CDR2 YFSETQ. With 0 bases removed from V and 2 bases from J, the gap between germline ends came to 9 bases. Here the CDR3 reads CASSLGPVTGNTIYF. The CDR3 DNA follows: TGCGCCAGCAGCTTGGGACCGGTAACTGGAAACACCATATATTTT.

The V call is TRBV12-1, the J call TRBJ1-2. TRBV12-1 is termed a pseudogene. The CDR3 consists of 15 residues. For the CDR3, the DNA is TGTGCCAGCAGCTTTGGGCAGGTACTAAACTATGGCTACACCTTC. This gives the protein CASSFGQVLNYGYTF.

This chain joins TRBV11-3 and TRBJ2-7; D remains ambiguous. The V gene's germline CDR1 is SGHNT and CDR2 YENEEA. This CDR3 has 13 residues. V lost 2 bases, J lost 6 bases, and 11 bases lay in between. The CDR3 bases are TGTGCCAGCAGCTTATTGCCAGAAGGCGAGCAGTACTTC. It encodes CASSLLPEGEQYF. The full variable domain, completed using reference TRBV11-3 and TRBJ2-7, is EAGVVQSPRYKIIEKKQPVAFWCNPISGHNTLYWYLQNLGQGPELLIRYENEEAVDDSQLPKDRFSAERLKGVDSTLKIQPAELGDSAVYLCASSLLPEGEQYFGPGTRLTVT.

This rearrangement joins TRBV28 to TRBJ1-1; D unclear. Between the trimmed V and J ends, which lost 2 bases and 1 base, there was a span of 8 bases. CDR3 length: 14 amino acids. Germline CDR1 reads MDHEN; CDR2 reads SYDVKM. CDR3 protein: CASSLGRRNTEAFF. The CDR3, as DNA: TGTGCCAGCAGTTTAGGACGGCGGAACACTGAAGCTTTCTTT.

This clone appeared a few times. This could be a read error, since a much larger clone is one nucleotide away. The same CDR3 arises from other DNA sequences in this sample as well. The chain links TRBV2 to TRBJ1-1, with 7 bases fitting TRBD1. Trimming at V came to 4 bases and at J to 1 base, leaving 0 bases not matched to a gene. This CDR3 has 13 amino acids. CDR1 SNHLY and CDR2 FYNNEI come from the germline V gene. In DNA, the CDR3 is TGTGCCAGCAGTGGACAGGGGAACACTGAAGCTTTCTTT. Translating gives CASSGQGNTEAFF.

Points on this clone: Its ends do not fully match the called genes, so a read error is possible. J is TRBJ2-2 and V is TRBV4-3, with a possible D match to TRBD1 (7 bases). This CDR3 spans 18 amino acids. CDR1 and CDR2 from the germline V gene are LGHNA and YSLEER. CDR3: CASSQGQGGSGNAGELFF. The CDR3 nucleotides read TGCGCCAGCAGCCAAGGACAGGGAGGTTCGGGGAACGCCGGGGAGCTGTTTTTT.